The following is a T cell receptor (beta chain) sequence with its context. What it binds is not known. This specimen belongs to a study of T cells in Graves' hyperthyroidism and ophthalmopathy. Study-level results: Most expanded thyroid clonotypes above 0.001 also appeared in blood. By a 13 V-J model, ophthalmopathy was set apart from stable hyperthyroidism.

The CDR3 covers 11 residues. V was trimmed by 5 bases and J by 3 bases, leaving 8 bases between them. CDR1 SQVTM and CDR2 ANQGSEA come from the germline V gene. Authors of the study amplified TCR beta CDR3 regions from RNA transcripts. In the first-round RT-PCR of the TCR CDR3, the HTBI primer set was used. TCRdb re-analysed the multiplex PCR reads in MiXCR, keeping a single row per CDR3 protein. This table holds about 400,000 distinct CDR3 sequences, 20% to 30% found once. For Graves' hyperthyroidism to be stable, ophthalmopathy could not progress within 18 months. Clinical symptoms, serum thyroxine, TRAb, thyroid ultrasound and orbital computed tomography informed diagnoses.

The chain is built from TRBV29-1 and TRBJ2-7; no reliable D call. The receptor comes from a man between 45 and 60 years old with Graves' hyperthyroidism. Material: blood. The CDR3 DNA sequence: TGCAGCGTTTGGGTTAACTACGAGCAGTACTTC. It yields the protein CSVWVNYEQYF.